The present T cell receptor (beta chain) was sequenced within a study of T cell responses to AZD1222 COVID-19 vaccine. At the level of the study: Second-dose schedules of about 4 or about 12 weeks were combined. Regarding the study as a whole: The reported proportion of spike-specific TCRs targeting unmutated variant regions was nearly half. Regions 160-218 and 743-854 dominated among vaccine-associated CD4 TCRs spanning spike. Seropositive status at baseline applied to only six AZD1222 recipients.

Notes on this clone: Its antigen is undetermined.

Germline-derived CDR1 and CDR2 are LNHDA and SQIVND (reference sequence). V lost 5 bases, J lost 6 bases, and 16 bases lay in between. The CDR3 is made up of 14 amino acids. Sequenced by immunoSEQ multiplex PCR; TCRdb stores in-frame clones only, minus some. The sample holds approximately 180,000 clones, around 90% seen once. The sequences come from peripheral blood, collected on day 0 of AZD1222 vaccination. This clonotype originated in an adult in good health. V and J are TRBV19 and TRBJ1-2, with TRBD1 as a possible D gene (5 bases). This chain's CDR3 is CASSSPRWGDGYTF. The CDR3 nucleotides are TGTGCCAGTAGTTCCCCCCGATGGGGGGATGGCTACACCTTC.